This paragraph reports one T cell receptor beta chain. Its antigen is still unknown. CDR1 is SNHLY and CDR2 is FYNNEI in the germline V gene. Trimming removed 3 bases from V and 6 bases from J, with 14 bases in between. This CDR3 spans 14 amino acids. The sample comes from a study of T cell repertoires in cytomegalovirus infection. Study results and limitations: Predominance within the ex vivo response was attributable to HLA-C-restricted CMV-specific TCR beta clonotypes. Cumulative frequency of public TCR beta families picked out carriers of CMV plus the relevant HLA.

TCRdb analysed the reads with MiXCR anew, one entry per CDR3 protein. This sample yields around 750,000 distinct CDR3 sequences, of which about 30% are seen a single time; around 12% belongs to the top ten. The sequence came from a human donor in good health (CMV status not recorded). Some clones in this sample may be carry-over from other donors' samples. The V call is TRBV2, the J call TRBJ1-1; D unclear. Material: cultured CD8+ T cells from PBMCs, obtained from culture after CMV antigen stimulation. The CDR3 DNA reads as TGTGCCAGCAGTGATGGGCGGGCTGGCGCTGAAGCTTTCTTT. Translation gives CASSDGRAGAEAFF.